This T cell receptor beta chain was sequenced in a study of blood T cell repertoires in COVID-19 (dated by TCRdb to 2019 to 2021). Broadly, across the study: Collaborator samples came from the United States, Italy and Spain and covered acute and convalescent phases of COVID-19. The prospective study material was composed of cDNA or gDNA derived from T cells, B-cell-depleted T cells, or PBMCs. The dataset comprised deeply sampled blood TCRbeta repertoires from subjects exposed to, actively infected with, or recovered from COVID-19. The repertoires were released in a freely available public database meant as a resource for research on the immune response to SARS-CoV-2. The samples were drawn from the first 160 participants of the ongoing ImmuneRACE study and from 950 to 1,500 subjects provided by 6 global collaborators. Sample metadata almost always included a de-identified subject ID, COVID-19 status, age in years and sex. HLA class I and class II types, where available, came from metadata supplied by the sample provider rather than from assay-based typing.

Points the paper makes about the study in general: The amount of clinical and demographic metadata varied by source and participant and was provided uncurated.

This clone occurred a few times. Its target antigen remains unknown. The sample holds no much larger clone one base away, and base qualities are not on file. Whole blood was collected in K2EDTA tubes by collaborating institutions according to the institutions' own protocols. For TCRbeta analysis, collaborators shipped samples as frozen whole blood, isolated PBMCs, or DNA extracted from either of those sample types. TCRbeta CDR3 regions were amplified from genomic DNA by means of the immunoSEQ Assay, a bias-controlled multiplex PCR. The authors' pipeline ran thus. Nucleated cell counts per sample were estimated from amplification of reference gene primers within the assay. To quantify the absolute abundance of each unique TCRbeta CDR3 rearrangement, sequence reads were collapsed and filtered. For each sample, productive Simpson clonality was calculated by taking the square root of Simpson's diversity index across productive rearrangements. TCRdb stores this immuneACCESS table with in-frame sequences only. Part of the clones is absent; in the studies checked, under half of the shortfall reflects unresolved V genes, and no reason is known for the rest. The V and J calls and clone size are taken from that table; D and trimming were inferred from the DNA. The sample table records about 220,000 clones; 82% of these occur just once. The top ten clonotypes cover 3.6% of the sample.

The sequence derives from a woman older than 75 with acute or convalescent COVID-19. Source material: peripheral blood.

The DNA sequence follows: TGTGCCAGTACCATCGGGGGGACTAGTGGTACCGGGGAGCTGTTTTTT. It translates to CASTIGGTSGTGELFF. The sequence joins TRBV19 to TRBJ2-2, with 8 middle bases fitting TRBD2. Trimming removed 7 bases from V and 5 bases from J; the gene matches leave 12 bases unexplained. For CDR1 and CDR2, the germline V gene (reference sequence) lists LNHDA and SQIVND. Taken from cysteine to phenylalanine, the CDR3 has 16 residues. This entry keeps only the CDR3 DNA: 48 bases, framed from base 1.